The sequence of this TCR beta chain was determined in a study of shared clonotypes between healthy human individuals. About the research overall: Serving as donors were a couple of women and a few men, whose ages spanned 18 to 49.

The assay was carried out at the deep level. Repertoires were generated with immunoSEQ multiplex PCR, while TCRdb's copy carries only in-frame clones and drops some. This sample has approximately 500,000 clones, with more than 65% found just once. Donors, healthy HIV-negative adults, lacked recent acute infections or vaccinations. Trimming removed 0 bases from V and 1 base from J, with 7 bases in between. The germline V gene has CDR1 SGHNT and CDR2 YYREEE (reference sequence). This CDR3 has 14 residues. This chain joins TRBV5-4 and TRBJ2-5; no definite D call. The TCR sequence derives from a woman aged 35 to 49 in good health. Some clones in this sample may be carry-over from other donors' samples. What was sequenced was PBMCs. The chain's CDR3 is CASSLVSAQETQYF. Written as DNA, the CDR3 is TGTGCCAGCAGCTTGGTTTCAGCCCAAGAGACCCAGTACTTC.